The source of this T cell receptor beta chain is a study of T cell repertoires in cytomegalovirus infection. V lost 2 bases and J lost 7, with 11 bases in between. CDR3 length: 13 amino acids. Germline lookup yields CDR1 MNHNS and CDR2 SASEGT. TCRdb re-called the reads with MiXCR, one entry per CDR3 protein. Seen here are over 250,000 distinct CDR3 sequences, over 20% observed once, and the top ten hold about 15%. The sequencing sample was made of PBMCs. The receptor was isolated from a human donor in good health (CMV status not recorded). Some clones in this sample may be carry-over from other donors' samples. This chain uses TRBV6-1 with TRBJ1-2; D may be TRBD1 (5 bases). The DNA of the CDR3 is TGTGCCAGCAGTGAATCGGGACTCGGTGGCTACACCTTC. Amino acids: CASSESGLGGYTF.